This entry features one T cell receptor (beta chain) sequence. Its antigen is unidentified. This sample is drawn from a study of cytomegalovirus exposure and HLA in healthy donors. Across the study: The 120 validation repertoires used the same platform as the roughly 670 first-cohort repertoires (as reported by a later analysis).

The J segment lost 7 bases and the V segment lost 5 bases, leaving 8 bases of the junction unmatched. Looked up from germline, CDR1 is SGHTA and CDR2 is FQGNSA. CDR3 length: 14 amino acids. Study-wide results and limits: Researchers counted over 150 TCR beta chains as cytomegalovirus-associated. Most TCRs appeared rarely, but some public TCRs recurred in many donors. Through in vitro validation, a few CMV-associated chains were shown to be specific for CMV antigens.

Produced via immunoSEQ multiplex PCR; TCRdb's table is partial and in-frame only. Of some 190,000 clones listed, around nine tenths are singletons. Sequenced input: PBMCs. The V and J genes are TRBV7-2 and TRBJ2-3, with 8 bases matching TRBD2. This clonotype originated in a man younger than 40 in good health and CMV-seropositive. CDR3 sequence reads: CASSLKSGSNTQYF. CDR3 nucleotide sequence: TGTGCCAGCAGCCTTAAGAGCGGGAGCAATACGCAGTATTTT.